Given below is one T cell receptor beta chain in context. This record belongs to a study of blood T cell repertoires in COVID-19. Overall study: Some COVID-19 samples were acute and others convalescent; all came from the United States, Italy and Spain.

Method: immunoSEQ multiplex PCR; TCRdb's copy keeps in-frame clones and lacks some. Among roughly 420,000 clones, roughly 90% were seen once, and the ten largest hold more than 0.9%. The germline V gene has CDR1 SGHRS and CDR2 YFSETQ. CDR3 length equals 14 residues. V dropped 1 base and J dropped 14; count of bases not matched to a gene: 11. The study drew participants aged about 18 to 89 years from approximately 23 US areas. Cohorts were assigned according to the clinical history that participants reported. The sequence was obtained from a woman aged 25 to 45 with acute COVID-19. The chain has TRBV5-1 and TRBJ1-4, with TRBD1 matching 7 bases. The source material was PBMCs or T cells enriched from blood (not recorded which). The CDR3 region has the DNA TGCGCCAGCAGCTTGTTTGGACAGGAGGAGTGGCTGTTTTTT. It yields the protein CASSLFGQEEWLFF.